This TCR beta chain was identified in a study of response to subunit inactivated influenza vaccine (dated by TCRdb to the late 2010s). Background on the whole study: Deep quantitative T cell receptor repertoire profiling was used in the study to track responses to a trivalent subunit inactivated influenza vaccine. The full study reports these points: The authors suggested that each seasonal influenza vaccination may recruit only a limited number of new T cells.

The method behind the library was RT-PCR. Sequencing used an Illumina HiSeq 2500. TCRdb trimmed the raw reads at Q25, called clones with MiXCR and kept productive beta chains. Merged by CDR3 protein, the rows form single entries marked with the most common genes and DNA. The sample table holds about 160,000 distinct CDR3 sequences, of which roughly 10% were seen once. The top ten clones comprise about a third of the sample. A note on this clonotype: This receptor's antigen is unknown. Base qualities are missing; no much larger clone stands one base away.

The source material was CD8+ T cells sorted from PBMCs, sampled less than 30 months after vaccination. This clonotype originated in a man aged 50 to 75 who received an inactivated influenza vaccine. Donor details come from another sample of the same person, matched by shared clones.

The CDR3 reads CASSYSGNYGYTF. The DNA sequence follows: TGTGCCAGCAGTTACTCAGGAAACTATGGCTACACCTTC. The chain uses TRBV6-5 and TRBJ1-2, with the D gene uncertain. From the cysteine through the phenylalanine, the CDR3 covers 13 amino acids. Only the CDR3 part of the read is kept: 39 bases, read in frame from the first base. V is cut by 0 bases and J by 2 bases, and the space between the germline ends is 4 bases. Taken from the germline V gene, the CDR1 and CDR2 loops are MNHEY and SVGAGI.